This T cell receptor (beta chain) was retrieved from a study of T cells in Graves' hyperthyroidism and ophthalmopathy. Trimming left V 5 bases short and J 2 bases short, with 15 bases between. This CDR3 is built from 14 residues. Germline V gene lookup returns CDR1 DFQATT and CDR2 SNEGSKA (reference sequence). In this sample, this clonotype turned up many times. Researchers amplified the TCR beta CDR3 regions from RNA transcripts. During a first-round RT-PCR of the TCR CDR3, the HTBI primer set was used. TCRdb reprocessed the multiplex PCR reads via MiXCR and lists one record per CDR3 protein. The profile shows about 600,000 distinct CDR3 sequences, 14% of them singletons.

V usage is TRBV20-1 and J usage is TRBJ1-1; weak D call: TRBD1 (6 bases). This receptor was identified in a woman aged 18-29 years with Graves' ophthalmopathy. Sequencing input: blood. In DNA form, the CDR3 reads TGCAGTGCTGGTCCGGGACACCTAAACACTGAAGCTTTCTTT. It encodes CSAGPGHLNTEAFF.